The 18 T cell receptor beta chains in this list originate from one sample, sequenced in a study of radiation and T cells in renal cell carcinoma. Using immunoSEQ multiplex PCR, the repertoire was profiled, and TCRdb retains in-frame clones only, with some absent. The profile shows some 150,000 clones, approximately 86% of them singletons. Time point reported: blood 4 weeks post-SBRT, at nephrectomy. Treatment defined: 15 Gy SBRT to primary tumor, nephrectomy 4 weeks later. The material sequenced was blood, taken from a patient whose treatment included radiotherapy and nephrectomy. These receptors originate from a woman in her forties or fifties with renal cell carcinoma.

This clone occurred a few times. This chain connects TRBV15 to TRBJ1-6; D unresolved. CDR3 length equals 14 residues. CDR1 and CDR2 (germline): LNHNV, YYDKDF (reference sequence). Trimming stripped 0 bases from V and 9 bases from J, with 9 bases between. The CDR3 region is CATSREKHRSPLHF. The DNA for the CDR3 is TGTGCCACCAGCAGAGAAAAACATCGTTCACCCCTCCACTTT.

J is TRBJ2-1 and V is TRBV7-9; TRBD2 aligns across 13 bases. The CDR3 is 15 amino acids. Germline CDR1 and CDR2: SEHNR and FQNEAQ (reference sequence). V trimming: 5 bases; J trimming: 8 bases; junction bases outside the gene matches: 6. CDR3 sequence (DNA): TGTGCCAGCAGCCCAAGACTAGCGGGAGGCTATGAGCAGTTCTTC. As protein: CASSPRLAGGYEQFF.

A remark on this clone: Other DNA sequences within the sample encode an identical CDR3. The rearrangement uses TRBV5-1 and TRBJ2-2; D is ambiguous. There are 13 residues in the CDR3. Germline CDR1 is SGHRS and CDR2 is YFSETQ. V was trimmed by 5 bases and J by 3 bases, leaving 8 bases between them. CDR3 in DNA: TGCGCCAGCAGTCCAGGAGACACCGGGGAGCTGTTTTTT. Its protein product is CASSPGDTGELFF. The variable domain in full, completed from reference TRBV5-1 and TRBJ2-2, reads KAGVTQTPRYLIKTRGQQVTLSCSPISGHRSVSWYQQTPGQGLQFLFEYFSETQRNKGNFPGRFSGRQFSNSRSEMNVSTLELGDSALYLCASSPGDTGELFFGEGSRLTVL.

The chain uses TRBV27 and TRBJ2-7; no definite D call. V was cut by 2 bases and J by 0 bases, with 11 bases left in between. The length of the CDR3 is 15 residues. Per germline, CDR1 MNHEY and CDR2 SMNVEV (reference sequence). CDR3 in DNA: TGTGCCAGCAGTTTAGGGCAGACCCTCTCCTACGAGCAGTACTTC. Its protein product is CASSLGQTLSYEQYF.

The V gene is TRBV7-9, the J gene TRBJ2-6, with D possibly being TRBD1 (5 bases). Trimming shortened V by 0 bases and J by 0 bases, and 15 bases separated the two germline ends. Germline CDR1 and CDR2: SEHNR and FQNEAQ (reference sequence). CDR3 length: 19 amino acids. The CDR3 DNA is TGTGCCAGCAGCTTAGCGTCGATACAGGAACGCTCTGGGGCCAACGTCCTGACTTTC. Its translation: CASSLASIQERSGANVLTF.

The chain recombines TRBV19 with TRBJ2-1; TRBD1 or TRBD2 may be the D gene (6 bases each). Germline V gene sequence: CDR1 LNHDA, CDR2 SQIVND (reference sequence). V was pared by 8 bases and J by 7 bases, with 15 bases between. CDR3 size: 13 residues. The CDR3 loop reads CASQRGAVNEQFF. For the CDR3, the DNA is TGTGCCAGTCAAAGGGGGGCCGTAAATGAGCAGTTCTTC. The whole variable domain, filled in from reference TRBV19 and TRBJ2-1, reads DGGITQSPKYLFRKEGQNVTLSCEQNLNHDAMYWYRQDPGQGLRLIYYSQIVNDFQKGDIAEGYSVSREKKESFPLTVTSAQKNPTAFYLCASQRGAVNEQFFGPGTRLTVL.

J is TRBJ2-7 and V is TRBV27, with 9 positions matching TRBD1. V was pared by 4 bases and J by 2 bases, with 6 bases of the junction left unmatched. The CDR3 runs 15 residues. Germline V gene data show CDR1 as MNHEY and CDR2 as SMNVEV (reference sequence). The CDR3 DNA follows: TGTGCCAGCAGTTGGGGACAGGGCTCAACCTACGAGCAGTACTTC. It specifies CASSWGQGSTYEQYF.

The gene calls are TRBV7-2 and TRBJ2-7; D is ambiguous. The CDR3 consists of 13 residues. Per germline, CDR1 SGHTA and CDR2 FQGNSA. The ends were cut back, 1 base at V and 4 bases at J, with 8 bases in the middle. The DNA for the CDR3 is TGTGCCAGCAGCTTAGAGGCCGAGTACGAGCAGTACTTC. Translated, it gives CASSLEAEYEQYF. The full variable domain, with the rest looked up from reference TRBV7-2 and TRBJ2-7, is GAGVSQSPSNKVTEKGKDVELRCDPISGHTALYWYRQSLGQGLEFLIYFQGNSAPDKSGLPSDRFSAERTGGSVSTLTIQRTQQEDSAVYLCASSLEAEYEQYFGPGTRLTVT.

The genes are TRBV7-2 and TRBJ1-4, with D possibly TRBD1 on 5 matching bases. Trimming left V 2 bases short and J 7 bases short, with 23 bases between. Per germline, CDR1 SGHTA and CDR2 FQGNSA. The CDR3 runs 18 residues. CDR3: CASSLSITAVWDGEKLFF. The CDR3 bases are TGTGCCAGCAGCTTATCGATAACTGCCGTTTGGGACGGTGAAAAACTGTTTTTT.

V usage is TRBV6-5 and J usage is TRBJ2-7; D might be TRBD1 (5 bases). Trimming took off 2 bases at V and 5 bases at J, with 19 bases between the two ends. Germline V gene sequence: CDR1 MNHEY, CDR2 SVGAGI. The CDR3 has 16 residues. CDR3 protein: CASSYAGYRQSDEQYF. DNA of the CDR3: TGTGCCAGCAGTTACGCAGGGTACCGCCAGTCAGACGAGCAGTACTTC.

V is TRBV4-3 and J is TRBJ2-5; 11 bases agree with TRBD1. Germline CDR1 and CDR2: LGHNA and YSLEER. J was trimmed by 4 bases and V by 1 base; bases with no gene match: 8. CDR3 length equals 17 residues. The CDR3 DNA reads TGCGCCAGCAGCCAAGCCTATGGACAGGGGGCGAGAGAGACCCAGTACTTC. Translation gives CASSQAYGQGARETQYF.

The rearrangement links TRBV9 to TRBJ2-3; the match to TRBD2 covers 9 bases. There are 16 residues in the CDR3. The V gene end was trimmed by 0 bases and the J gene end by 4 bases; junction bases not matched to a gene: 6. Germline loops: CDR1 SGDLS, CDR2 YYNGEE. This CDR3 reads CASSVDRREGADTQYF. The CDR3 DNA sequence: TGTGCCAGCAGCGTAGATAGGCGGGAGGGGGCAGATACGCAGTATTTT.

The V gene is TRBV7-6, the J gene TRBJ2-7; D is unclear. Germline V gene data show CDR1 as SGHVS and CDR2 as FNYEAQ. The CDR3 loop spans 12 amino acids. V was pared by 5 bases and J by 4 bases, with 9 bases between. The CDR3 DNA sequence: TGTGCCAGCAGCCCGTATGAGTACGAGCAGTACTTC. Amino acids: CASSPYEYEQYF. The whole variable domain, filled in from reference TRBV7-6 and TRBJ2-7, reads GAGVSQSPRYKVTKRGQDVALRCDPISGHVSLYWYRQALGQGPEFLTYFNYEAQQDKSGLPNDRFSAERPEGSISTLTIQRTEQRDSAMYRCASSPYEYEQYFGPGTRLTVT.

The chain joins TRBV19 to TRBJ2-3; D gene unclear. The CDR3 is made up of 15 amino acids. The V end lost 2 bases, the J end lost 1 base, and 10 bases lay between the germline ends. CDR1 is LNHDA, CDR2 SQIVND, per germline (reference sequence). CDR3 sequence: CASSINPYRTDTQYF. CDR3 nucleotides: TGTGCCAGTAGTATAAACCCTTACCGCACAGATACGCAGTATTTT. Full variable domain (missing parts from reference TRBV19 and TRBJ2-3): DGGITQSPKYLFRKEGQNVTLSCEQNLNHDAMYWYRQDPGQGLRLIYYSQIVNDFQKGDIAEGYSVSREKKESFPLTVTSAQKNPTAFYLCASSINPYRTDTQYFGPGTRLTVL.

The genes are TRBV18 and TRBJ2-2; TRBD1 aligns across 7 bases. The germline gives CDR1 KGHSH, CDR2 LQKENI. With 1 base clipped from V and 7 bases from J, the junction kept 6 bases outside the gene matches. This CDR3 is 15 amino acids long. This CDR3 reads CASSPQTQGVGELFF. CDR3 nucleotides: TGTGCCAGCTCACCACAAACTCAGGGGGTCGGGGAGCTGTTTTTT. The full variable domain, with the rest looked up from reference TRBV18 and TRBJ2-2, is NAGVMQNPRHLVRRRGQEARLRCSPMKGHSHVYWYRQLPEEGLKFMVYLQKENIIDESGMPKERFSAEFPKEGPSILRIQQVVRGDSAAYFCASSPQTQGVGELFFGEGSRLTVL.

This clone showed up just once. The chain links TRBV6-6 to TRBJ2-1, with 11 bases fitting TRBD2. The germline CDR1 and CDR2 sequences are MNHNY and SVGAGI (reference sequence). Trimming at V came to 7 bases and at J to 5 bases, leaving 4 bases not matched to a gene. The CDR3 extends over 14 amino acids. This chain's CDR3 is CASIGTSGNNEQFF. The CDR3 region has the DNA TGTGCCAGCATCGGGACTAGCGGTAACAATGAGCAGTTCTTC.

The rearrangement joins TRBV9 to TRBJ1-5; maybe TRBD1 (5 bases). This CDR3 spans 19 amino acids. Germline assignment: CDR1 SGDLS and CDR2 YYNGEE. Trimming took 4 bases from V and 2 from J, leaving 25 bases between them. CDR3 in DNA: TGTGCCAGCAGCCCTCGGTGGGGGACGGGTTTTTCCGGCAATCAGCCCCAGCATTTT. Protein: CASSPRWGTGFSGNQPQHF. The full variable domain, its missing parts supplied by reference TRBV9 and TRBJ1-5, is DSGVTQTPKHLITATGQRVTLRCSPRSGDLSVYWYQQSLDQGLQFLIQYYNGEERAKGNILERFSAQQFPDLHSELNLSSLELGDSALYFCASSPRWGTGFSGNQPQHFGDGTRLSIL.

This clone has a single count. The chain uses TRBV4-3 and TRBJ2-5; D might be TRBD1 (5 bases). There are 15 residues in the CDR3. Between the trimmed V and J ends, which lost 0 bases and 5 bases, there was a span of 13 bases. The germline V gene has CDR1 LGHNA and CDR2 YSLEER. The CDR3 is CASSQDPARVETQYF. CDR3 in DNA: TGCGCCAGCAGCCAAGATCCCGCCAGGGTTGAGACCCAGTACTTC.